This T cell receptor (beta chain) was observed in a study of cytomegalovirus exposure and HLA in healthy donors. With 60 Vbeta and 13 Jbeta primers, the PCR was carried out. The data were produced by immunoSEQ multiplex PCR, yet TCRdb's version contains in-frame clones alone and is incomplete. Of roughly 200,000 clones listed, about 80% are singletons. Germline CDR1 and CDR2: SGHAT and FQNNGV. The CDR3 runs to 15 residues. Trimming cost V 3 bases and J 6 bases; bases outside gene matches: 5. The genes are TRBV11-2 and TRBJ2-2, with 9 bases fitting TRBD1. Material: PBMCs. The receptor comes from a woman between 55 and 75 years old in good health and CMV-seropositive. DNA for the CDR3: TGTGCCAGCAGCTTCCGGGACAGGGCCCCCGGGGAGCTGTTTTTT. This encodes CASSFRDRAPGELFF.